The clone carrying this T cell receptor (beta chain) showed up just a few times. Its target is not known. Reverse transcribing all isolated RNA meant expressed TCRB transcripts were sequenced. Measured with immunoSEQ multiplex PCR; TCRdb has only the in-frame clones, and not every one. The sample has around 250,000 clones; 27% are singletons. This specimen comes from a study of beta chain features in type 1 diabetes. On the study more broadly: Summed over all samples, the examined sorted cells came to roughly 110,000,000. Study results and limitations: A potential PCR bias toward shorter templates would be equal in patient and control samples.

The germline V and J ends were trimmed by 3 bases and 7 bases, with 22 bases remaining between them. The germline gives CDR1 KGHSH, CDR2 LQKENI. This CDR3 comprises 17 residues. The J gene is TRBJ2-1, the V gene TRBV18; D ambiguous. The sample taken for sequencing was central memory CD4+ T cells from blood. This TCR was sampled from a man between 25 and 39 years old in good health. The CDR3: CASSPRIAVDLVNEQFF. CDR3 DNA: TGTGCCAGCTCACCCCGGATAGCCGTAGATCTGGTTAATGAGCAGTTCTTC. The entire variable domain, with the rest obtained from reference TRBV18 and TRBJ2-1, is as follows: NAGVMQNPRHLVRRRGQEARLRCSPMKGHSHVYWYRQLPEEGLKFMVYLQKENIIDESGMPKERFSAEFPKEGPSILRIQQVVRGDSAAYFCASSPRIAVDLVNEQFFGPGTRLTVL.